A single sample gave rise to the 5 T cell receptor beta chains below, sequenced in a study of blood T cell repertoires in COVID-19. Assay used: immunoSEQ multiplex PCR; TCRdb lists only in-frame clones, some missing. The profile shows around 58,000 clones, about 90% of them singletons. The sequenced material came from peripheral blood. These TCRs come from an older woman with active or convalescent COVID-19.

The rearrangement uses TRBV7-3 and TRBJ1-3; D remains unclear. The germline V gene has CDR1 SGHTA and CDR2 FQGTGA. Between the trimmed V and J ends, which lost 5 bases and 4 bases, there was a span of 9 bases. The CDR3 is made up of 13 amino acids. As DNA, the CDR3 is TGTGCCAGCAGCCTTGGAGCAGGAAACACCATATATTTT. It translates to CASSLGAGNTIYF.

The genes are TRBV5-5 and TRBJ1-5; 10 nucleotides line up with TRBD1. The trim removed 0 bases at V and 2 bases at J, leaving 5 bases unmatched. This CDR3 is built from 17 residues. Germline-derived CDR1 and CDR2 are SGHKS and YYEKEE (reference sequence). In DNA, the CDR3 is TGTGCCAGCAGCTTGGAACCCGGGACAGGGGGCAATCAGCCCCAGCATTTT. It yields the protein CASSLEPGTGGNQPQHF.

The rearrangement links TRBV21-1 to TRBJ1-1. TRBV21-1 is flagged as a pseudogene. CDR3 length: 15 amino acids. The CDR3 DNA follows: TGTGCCAGCAGCAAAGGGCCGGGGAGGAACACTGAAGCTTTCTTT. Encoded protein: CASSKGPGRNTEAFF.

The rearrangement joins TRBV9 to TRBJ2-1; 11 positions agree with TRBD2. Germline V gene lookup returns CDR1 SGDLS and CDR2 YYNGEE. This CDR3 is 17 amino acids long. V dropped 0 bases and J dropped 3; count of bases not matched to a gene: 5. CDR3 bases: TGTGCCAGCAGCGTAGATGGGACTAGCGGATACTACAATGAGCAGTTCTTC. It translates to CASSVDGTSGYYNEQFF.

This chain links TRBV24-1 with TRBJ1-1; TRBD1 matches at 7 bases. CDR3 size: 12 residues. Germline CDR1 KGHDR, CDR2 SFDVKD. Germline trimming cut 3 bases from V and 11 bases from J; bases unmatched to any gene: 5. The CDR3 DNA reads TGTGCCACCAGTGATGTGACAGGGCAGGCTTTCTTT. This gives the protein CATSDVTGQAFF.